What follows describes a single T cell receptor (beta chain). Its antigen is currently not known. Nothing much larger sits one base from this clone, and base qualities are not available. The sample is drawn from a study of CD8+CD57+ T cells in acquired aplastic anemia (dated by TCRdb to the late 2010s). For the wider study: A mean of roughly 2.9 ug of DNA, ranging from about 0.19 to 27.4 ug, was extracted from sorted CD4+ and CD8+ cells. For healthy donor samples, the average read count was approximately 10 million for CD4+ cells and 11 million to 14 million for CD8+ cells. Findings and caveats that apply to the study as a whole: Twenty-nine CD8+ CDR3 sequences were found in both patients and controls but appeared to be highly expressed in patients and within the immunodominant clones of the patients. No significant difference in CD8+ Simpson's diversity was found between patients and healthy controls (P=0.060).

In the study, sorted CD4+ and CD8+ blood T cells from patients with severe aplastic anemia and from healthy subjects underwent deep sequencing of TCR repertoires. Ficoll-Paque density gradient centrifugation was used to isolate peripheral blood mononuclear cells. Before DNA extraction, CD4+ and CD8+ T cells were sorted by FACS or by magnetic beads. Profiling of TCR beta VDJ combinations and CDR3 sequences used genomic DNA as the template. An Illumina HiSeq 2000 was the platform used for TCR repertoire sequencing. As for the authors' bioinformatics: TRBV/TRBJ rearrangement plots, CDR3 size and DJ length profiles, and Simpson's diversity index were used to evaluate the repertoires. The immunodominant clone was defined as the most abundant DNA sequence in deep sequencing data. CDR3 amino acid sequences were screened for sharing across subjects and compared with published repertoires and the VDJdb database. TCRdb itself trimmed the public reads at Q25 with fastp, ran MiXCR and retained productive beta chains. Rows are unified per CDR3 protein, each entry keeping the most common DNA and genes. The V and J calls and clone size are TCRdb's, not the authors'. A total of around 50,000 distinct CDR3 sequences appear in this sample, about 78% of them only once. Clones ranked in the top ten supply about a third of the sample.

The clonotype comes from a human donor in good health, serving as a control. Source material: sorted CD4+, CD8+, or CD8+CD57+ T cells (not recorded which) from PBMCs.

The encoded CDR3 is CASSDVGVTEAFF. The nucleotide sequence reads as follows: TGTGCCAGCAGCGACGTGGGGGTAACTGAAGCTTTCTTT. The chain was built from TRBV9 and TRBJ1-1; TRBD1 could be the D gene, as 5 bases match. There are 13 amino acids in the CDR3, from cysteine to phenylalanine inclusive. Only CDR3 DNA remains: 39 bases, in frame from the first base. The germline V gene provides CDR1 SGDLS and CDR2 YYNGEE. V loses 3 bases of germline sequence and J loses 5 bases, and the interval between the two ends is 11 bases. Full variable domain (CDR3 extended with the reference TRBV9 and TRBJ1-1 proteins): DSGVTQTPKHLITATGQRVTLRCSPRSGDLSVYWYQQSLDQGLQFLIQYYNGEERAKGNILERFSAQQFPDLHSELNLSSLELGDSALYFCASSDVGVTEAFFGQGTRLTVV.